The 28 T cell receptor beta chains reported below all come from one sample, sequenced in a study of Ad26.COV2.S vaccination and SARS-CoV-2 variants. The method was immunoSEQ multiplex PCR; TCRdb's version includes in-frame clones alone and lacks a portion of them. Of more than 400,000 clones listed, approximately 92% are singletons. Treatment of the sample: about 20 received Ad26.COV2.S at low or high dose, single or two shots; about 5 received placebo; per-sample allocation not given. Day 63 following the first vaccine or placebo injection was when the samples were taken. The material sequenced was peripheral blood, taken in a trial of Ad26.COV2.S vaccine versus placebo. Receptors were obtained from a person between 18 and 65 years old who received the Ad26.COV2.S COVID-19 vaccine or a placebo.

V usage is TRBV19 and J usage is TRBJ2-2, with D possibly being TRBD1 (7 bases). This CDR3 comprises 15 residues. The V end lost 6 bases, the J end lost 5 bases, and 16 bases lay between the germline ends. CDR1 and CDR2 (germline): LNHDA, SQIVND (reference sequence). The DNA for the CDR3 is TGTGCCAGTAGGCGGAGGGGGCGAGAGACCGGGGAGCTGTTTTTT. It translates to CASRRRGRETGELFF.

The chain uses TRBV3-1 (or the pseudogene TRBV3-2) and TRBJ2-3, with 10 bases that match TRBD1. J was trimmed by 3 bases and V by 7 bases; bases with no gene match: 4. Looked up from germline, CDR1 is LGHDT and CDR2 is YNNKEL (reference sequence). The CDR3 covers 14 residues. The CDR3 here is CASTRQGATDTQYF. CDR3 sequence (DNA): TGTGCCAGCACTCGACAGGGGGCAACAGATACGCAGTATTTT.

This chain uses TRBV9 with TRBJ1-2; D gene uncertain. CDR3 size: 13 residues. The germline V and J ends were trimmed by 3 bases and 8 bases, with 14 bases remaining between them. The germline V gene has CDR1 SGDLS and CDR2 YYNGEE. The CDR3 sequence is CASSEGPKWGYTF. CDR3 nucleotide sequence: TGTGCCAGCAGCGAGGGCCCTAAGTGGGGCTACACCTTC.

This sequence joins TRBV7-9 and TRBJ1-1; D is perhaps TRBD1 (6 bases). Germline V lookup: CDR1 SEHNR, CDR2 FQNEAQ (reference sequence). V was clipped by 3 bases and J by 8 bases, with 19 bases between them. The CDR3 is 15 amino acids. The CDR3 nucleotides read TGTGCCAGCAGCTTTGGCGACAGGCTAATAATCGAAGCTTTCTTT. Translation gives CASSFGDRLIIEAFF.

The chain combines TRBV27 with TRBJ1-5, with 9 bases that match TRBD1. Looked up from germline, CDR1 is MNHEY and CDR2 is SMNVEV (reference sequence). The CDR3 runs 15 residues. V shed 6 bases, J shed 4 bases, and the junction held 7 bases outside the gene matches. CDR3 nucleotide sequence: TGTGCCAGCAGGCCTTATGACAGGGGGAATCAGCCCCAGCATTTT. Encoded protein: CASRPYDRGNQPQHF.

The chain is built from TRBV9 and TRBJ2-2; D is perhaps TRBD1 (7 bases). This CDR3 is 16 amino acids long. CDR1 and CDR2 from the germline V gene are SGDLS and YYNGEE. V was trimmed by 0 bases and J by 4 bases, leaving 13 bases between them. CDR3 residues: CASSVEGGTATGELFF. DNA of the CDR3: TGTGCCAGCAGCGTAGAGGGCGGGACAGCCACCGGGGAGCTGTTTTTT.

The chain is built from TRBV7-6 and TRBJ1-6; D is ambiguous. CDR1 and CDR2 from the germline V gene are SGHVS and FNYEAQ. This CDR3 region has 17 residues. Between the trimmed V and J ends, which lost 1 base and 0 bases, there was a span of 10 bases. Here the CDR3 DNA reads TGTGCCAGCAGCTTAGAGCCTGATAGCTCCTATAATTCACCCCTCCACTTT. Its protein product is CASSLEPDSSYNSPLHF.

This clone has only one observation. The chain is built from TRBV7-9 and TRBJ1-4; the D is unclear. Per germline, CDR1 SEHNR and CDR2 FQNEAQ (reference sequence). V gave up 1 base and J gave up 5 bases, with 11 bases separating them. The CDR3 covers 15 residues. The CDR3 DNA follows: TGTGCCAGCAGCTTAGATACAGCGATGAATGAAAAACTGTTTTTT. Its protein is CASSLDTAMNEKLFF.

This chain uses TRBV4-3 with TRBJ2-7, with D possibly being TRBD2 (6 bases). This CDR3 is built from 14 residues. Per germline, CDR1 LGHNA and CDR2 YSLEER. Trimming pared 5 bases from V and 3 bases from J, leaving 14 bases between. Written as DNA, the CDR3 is TGCGCCAGCAGCGTTGGGCCGGGGGACTACGAGCAGTACTTC. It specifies CASSVGPGDYEQYF.

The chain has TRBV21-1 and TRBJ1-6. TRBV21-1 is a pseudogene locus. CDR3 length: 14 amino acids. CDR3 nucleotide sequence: TGTGCCAGCAGCCTACGGACCCCTCTTTCACCCCTCCACTTT. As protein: CASSLRTPLSPLHF.

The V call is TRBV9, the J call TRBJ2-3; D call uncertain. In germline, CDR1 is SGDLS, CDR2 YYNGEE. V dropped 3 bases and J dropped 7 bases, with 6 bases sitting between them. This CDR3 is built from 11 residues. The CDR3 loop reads CASSGVHTQYF. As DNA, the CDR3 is TGTGCCAGCAGCGGGGTCCATACGCAGTATTTT.

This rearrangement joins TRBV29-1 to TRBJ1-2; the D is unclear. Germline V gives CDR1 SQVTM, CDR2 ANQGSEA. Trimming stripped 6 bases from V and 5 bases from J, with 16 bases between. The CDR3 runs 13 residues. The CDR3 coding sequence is TGCAGCGTAAGACGGGCGGTGGAGTATGGCTACACCTTC. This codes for CSVRRAVEYGYTF.

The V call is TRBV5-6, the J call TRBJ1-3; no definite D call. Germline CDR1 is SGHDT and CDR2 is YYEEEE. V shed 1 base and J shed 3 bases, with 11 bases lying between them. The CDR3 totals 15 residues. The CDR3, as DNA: TGTGCCAGCAGCTTGAGGCAGGTGGTTGGAAACACCATATATTTT. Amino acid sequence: CASSLRQVVGNTIYF.

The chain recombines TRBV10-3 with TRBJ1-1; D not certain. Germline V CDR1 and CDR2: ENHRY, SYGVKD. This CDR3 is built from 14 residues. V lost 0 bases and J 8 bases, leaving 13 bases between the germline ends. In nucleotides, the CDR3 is TGTGCCATCAGTGAGTCGGGGTACTCAACGGAAGCTTTCTTT. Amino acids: CAISESGYSTEAFF.

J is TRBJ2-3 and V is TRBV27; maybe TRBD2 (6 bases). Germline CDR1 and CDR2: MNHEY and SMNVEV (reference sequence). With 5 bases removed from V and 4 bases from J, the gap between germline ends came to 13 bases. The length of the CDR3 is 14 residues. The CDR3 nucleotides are TGTGCCAGCAGTCCCTGGACGGGGGCAGATACGCAGTATTTT. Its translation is CASSPWTGADTQYF.

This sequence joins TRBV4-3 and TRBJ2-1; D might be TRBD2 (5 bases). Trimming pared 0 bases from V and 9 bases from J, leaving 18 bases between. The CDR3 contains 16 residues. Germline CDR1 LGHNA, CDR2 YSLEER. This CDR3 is CASSQDIGVVSGEQFF. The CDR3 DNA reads TGCGCCAGCAGCCAAGATATCGGGGTTGTGTCGGGTGAGCAGTTCTTC.

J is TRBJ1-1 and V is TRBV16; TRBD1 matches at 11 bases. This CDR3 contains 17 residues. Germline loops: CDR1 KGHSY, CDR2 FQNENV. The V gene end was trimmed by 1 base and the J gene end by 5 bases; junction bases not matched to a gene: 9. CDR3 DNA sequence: TGTGCCAGCAGCCAATTCCTCCCCGGGACAGGGGGGACTGAAGCTTTCTTT. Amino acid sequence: CASSQFLPGTGGTEAFF.

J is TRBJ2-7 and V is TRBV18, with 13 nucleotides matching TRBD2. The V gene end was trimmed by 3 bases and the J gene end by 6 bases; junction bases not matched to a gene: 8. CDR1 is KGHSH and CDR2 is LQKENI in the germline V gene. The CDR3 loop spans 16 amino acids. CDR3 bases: TGTGCCAGCTCACCGACGGGGACTAGCGGGGTGGCCGAGCAGTACTTC. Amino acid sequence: CASSPTGTSGVAEQYF.

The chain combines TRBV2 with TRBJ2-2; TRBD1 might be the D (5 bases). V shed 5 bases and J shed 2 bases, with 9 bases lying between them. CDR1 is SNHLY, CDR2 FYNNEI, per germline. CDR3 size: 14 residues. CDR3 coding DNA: TGTGCCAGCAGTTTAGGGGTCAACACCGGGGAGCTGTTTTTT. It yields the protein CASSLGVNTGELFF.

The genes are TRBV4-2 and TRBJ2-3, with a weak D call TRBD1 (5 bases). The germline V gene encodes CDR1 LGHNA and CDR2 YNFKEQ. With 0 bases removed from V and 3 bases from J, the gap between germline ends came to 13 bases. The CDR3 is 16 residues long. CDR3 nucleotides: TGTGCCAGCAGCCAAGATTCAGGGTCTCGGACAGATACGCAGTATTTT. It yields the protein CASSQDSGSRTDTQYF.

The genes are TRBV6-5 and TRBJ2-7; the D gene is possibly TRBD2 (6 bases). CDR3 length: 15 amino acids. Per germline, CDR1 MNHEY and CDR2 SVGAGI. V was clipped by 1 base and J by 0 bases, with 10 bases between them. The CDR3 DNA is TGTGCCAGCAGTTACTATGGCGGGACCTCCTACGAGCAGTACTTC. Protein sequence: CASSYYGGTSYEQYF.

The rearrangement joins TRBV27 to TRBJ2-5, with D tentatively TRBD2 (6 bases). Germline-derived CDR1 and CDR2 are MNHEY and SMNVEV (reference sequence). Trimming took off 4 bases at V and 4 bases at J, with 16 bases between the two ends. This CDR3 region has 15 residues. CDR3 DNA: TGTGCCAGCAGTTGGCGGGACGCCGGTCGAGAGACCCAGTACTTC. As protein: CASSWRDAGRETQYF.

CDR3 amino acids: CASSTPGLATPNEQFF. Written as DNA, the CDR3 is TGTGCCAGCAGCACCCCGGGACTAGCGACCCCCAATGAGCAGTTCTTC. The gene calls are TRBV9 and TRBJ2-1; 10 positions agree with TRBD2. The V gene's germline CDR1 is SGDLS and CDR2 YYNGEE. V shed 4 bases and J 6 bases; nucleotides not matched to a gene: 10. This CDR3 is 16 amino acids long.

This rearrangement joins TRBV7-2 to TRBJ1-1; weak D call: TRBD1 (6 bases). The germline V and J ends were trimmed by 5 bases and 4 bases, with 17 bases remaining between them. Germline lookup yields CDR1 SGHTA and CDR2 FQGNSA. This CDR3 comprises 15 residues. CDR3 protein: CASSPFVGGGTEAFF. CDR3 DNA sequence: TGTGCCAGCAGCCCTTTTGTGGGAGGGGGCACTGAAGCTTTCTTT. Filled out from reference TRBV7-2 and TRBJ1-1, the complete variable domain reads GAGVSQSPSNKVTEKGKDVELRCDPISGHTALYWYRQSLGQGLEFLIYFQGNSAPDKSGLPSDRFSAERTGGSVSTLTIQRTQQEDSAVYLCASSPFVGGGTEAFFGQGTRLTVV.

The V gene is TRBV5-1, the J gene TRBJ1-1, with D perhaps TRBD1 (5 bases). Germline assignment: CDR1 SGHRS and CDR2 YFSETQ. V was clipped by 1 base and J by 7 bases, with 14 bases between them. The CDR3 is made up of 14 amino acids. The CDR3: CASSLLQKGIEAFF. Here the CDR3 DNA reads TGCGCCAGCAGCTTGTTACAGAAGGGGATTGAAGCTTTCTTT.

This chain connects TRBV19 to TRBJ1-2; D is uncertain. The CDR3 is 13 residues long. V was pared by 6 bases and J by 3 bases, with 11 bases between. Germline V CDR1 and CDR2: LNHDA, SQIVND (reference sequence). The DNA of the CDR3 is TGTGCCAGTAGCCAAACCGGACACTATGGCTACACCTTC. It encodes CASSQTGHYGYTF.

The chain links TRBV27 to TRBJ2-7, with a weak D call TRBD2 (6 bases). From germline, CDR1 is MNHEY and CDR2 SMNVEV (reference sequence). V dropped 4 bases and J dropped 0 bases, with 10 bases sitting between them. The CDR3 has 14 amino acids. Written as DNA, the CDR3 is TGTGCCAGCAGTTCGGGACTCAGCTCCTACGAGCAGTACTTC. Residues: CASSSGLSSYEQYF.

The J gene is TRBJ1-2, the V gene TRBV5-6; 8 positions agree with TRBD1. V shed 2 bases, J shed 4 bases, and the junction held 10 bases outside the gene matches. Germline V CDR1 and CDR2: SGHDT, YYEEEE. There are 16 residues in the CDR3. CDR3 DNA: TGTGCCAGCAGCTTAAACAGGGGGGCCATAAGCTATGGCTACACCTTC. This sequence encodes CASSLNRGAISYGYTF.